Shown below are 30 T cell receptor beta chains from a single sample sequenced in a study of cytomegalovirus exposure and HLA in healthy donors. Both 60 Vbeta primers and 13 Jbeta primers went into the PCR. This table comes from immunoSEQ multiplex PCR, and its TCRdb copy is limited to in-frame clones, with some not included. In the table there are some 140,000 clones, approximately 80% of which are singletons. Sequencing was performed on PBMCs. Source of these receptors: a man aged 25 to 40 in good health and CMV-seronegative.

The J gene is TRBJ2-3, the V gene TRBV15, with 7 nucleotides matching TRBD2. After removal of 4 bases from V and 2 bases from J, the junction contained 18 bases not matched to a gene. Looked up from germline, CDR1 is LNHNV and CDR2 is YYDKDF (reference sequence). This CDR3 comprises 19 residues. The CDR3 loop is CATSKTPTASGINTDTQYF. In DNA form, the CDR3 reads TGTGCCACCAGCAAGACCCCAACCGCAAGCGGGATAAACACAGATACGCAGTATTTT.

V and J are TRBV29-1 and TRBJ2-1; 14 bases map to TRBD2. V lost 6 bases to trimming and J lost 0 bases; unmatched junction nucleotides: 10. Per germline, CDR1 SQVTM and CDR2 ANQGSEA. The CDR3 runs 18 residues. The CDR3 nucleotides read TGCAGCGTGGATGGACTAGCGGGAGGTTGGAGCTCCTACAATGAGCAGTTCTTC. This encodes CSVDGLAGGWSSYNEQFF.

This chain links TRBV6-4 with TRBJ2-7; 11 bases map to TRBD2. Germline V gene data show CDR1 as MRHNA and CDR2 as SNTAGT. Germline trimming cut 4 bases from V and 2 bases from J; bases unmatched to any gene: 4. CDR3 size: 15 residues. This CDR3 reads CASSAGTSGTYEQYF. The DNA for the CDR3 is TGTGCCAGCAGTGCCGGGACTAGCGGAACCTACGAGCAGTACTTC.

CDR3 DNA: TGCGCCAGCAGCTTTACCGGTCCGGAGACCCAGTACTTC. It codes for CASSFTGPETQYF. V usage is TRBV5-1 and J usage is TRBJ2-5; D is ambiguous. The CDR3 spans 13 residues. Trimming removed 2 bases at V and 5 bases at J, with 10 bases between. CDR1 and CDR2 from the germline V gene are SGHRS and YFSETQ.

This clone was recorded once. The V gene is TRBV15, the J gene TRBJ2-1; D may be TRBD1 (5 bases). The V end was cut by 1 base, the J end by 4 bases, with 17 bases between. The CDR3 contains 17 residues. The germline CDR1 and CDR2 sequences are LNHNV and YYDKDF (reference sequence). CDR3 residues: CATSRAMTPNRYNEQFF. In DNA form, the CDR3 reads TGTGCCACCAGCAGAGCAATGACACCGAACAGGTACAATGAGCAGTTCTTC. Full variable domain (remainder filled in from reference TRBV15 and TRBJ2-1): DAMVIQNPRYQVTQFGKPVTLSCSQTLNHNVMYWYQQKSSQAPKLLFHYYDKDFNNEADTPDNFQSRRPNTSFCFLDIRSPGLGDTAMYLCATSRAMTPNRYNEQFFGPGTRLTVL.

The CDR3 region is CASSYSTVNTGELFF. Written as DNA, the CDR3 is TGTGCCAGCAGTTACTCGACAGTGAACACCGGGGAGCTGTTTTTT. The chain links TRBV6-6 to TRBJ2-2, with TRBD1 as a possible D gene (5 bases). This CDR3 is built from 15 residues. Trimming left V 0 bases short and J 1 base short, with 6 bases between. Germline V lookup: CDR1 MNHNY, CDR2 SVGAGI (reference sequence).

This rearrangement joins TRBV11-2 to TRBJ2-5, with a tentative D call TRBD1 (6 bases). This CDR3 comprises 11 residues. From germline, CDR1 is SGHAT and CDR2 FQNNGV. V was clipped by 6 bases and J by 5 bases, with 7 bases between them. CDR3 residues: CASSRGETQYF. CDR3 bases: TGTGCCAGCAGTAGGGGGGAGACCCAGTACTTC.

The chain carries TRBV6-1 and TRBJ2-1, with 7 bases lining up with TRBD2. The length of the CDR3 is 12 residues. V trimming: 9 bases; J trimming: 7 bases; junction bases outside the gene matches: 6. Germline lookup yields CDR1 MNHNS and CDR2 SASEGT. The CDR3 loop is CASAWGGNEQFF. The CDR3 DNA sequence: TGTGCCAGTGCCTGGGGAGGGAATGAGCAGTTCTTC.

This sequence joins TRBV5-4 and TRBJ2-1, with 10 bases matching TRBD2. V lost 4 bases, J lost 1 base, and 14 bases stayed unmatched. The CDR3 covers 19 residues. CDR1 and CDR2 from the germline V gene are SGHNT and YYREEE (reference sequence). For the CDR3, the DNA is TGTGCCAGCAGCCAGGGACTAGCGCGTAGAGATTGGTCCTACAATGAGCAGTTCTTC. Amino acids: CASSQGLARRDWSYNEQFF. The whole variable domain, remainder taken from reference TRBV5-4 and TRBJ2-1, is ETGVTQSPTHLIKTRGQQVTLRCSSQSGHNTVSWYQQALGQGPQFIFQYYREEENGRGNFPPRFSGLQFPNYSSELNVNALELDDSALYLCASSQGLARRDWSYNEQFFGPGTRLTVL.

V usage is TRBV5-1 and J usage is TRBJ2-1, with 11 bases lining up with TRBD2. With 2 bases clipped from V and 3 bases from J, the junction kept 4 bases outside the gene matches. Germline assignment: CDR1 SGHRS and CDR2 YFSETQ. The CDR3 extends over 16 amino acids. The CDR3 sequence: CASSFETSGSYNEQFF. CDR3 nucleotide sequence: TGCGCCAGCAGCTTTGAAACTAGCGGGAGCTACAATGAGCAGTTCTTC.

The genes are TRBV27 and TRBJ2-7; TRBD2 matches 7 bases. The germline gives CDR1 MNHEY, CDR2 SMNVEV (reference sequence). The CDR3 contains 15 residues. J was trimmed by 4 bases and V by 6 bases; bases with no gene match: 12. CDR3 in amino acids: CASSQSGNGRYEQYF. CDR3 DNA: TGTGCCAGCAGCCAAAGCGGGAACGGACGATACGAGCAGTACTTC.

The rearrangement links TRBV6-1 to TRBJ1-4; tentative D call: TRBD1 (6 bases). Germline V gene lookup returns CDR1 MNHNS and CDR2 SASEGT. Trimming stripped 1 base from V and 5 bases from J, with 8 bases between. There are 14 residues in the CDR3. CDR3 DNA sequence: TGTGCCAGCAGTGAAGGGACAGAAAATGAAAAACTGTTTTTT. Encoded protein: CASSEGTENEKLFF.

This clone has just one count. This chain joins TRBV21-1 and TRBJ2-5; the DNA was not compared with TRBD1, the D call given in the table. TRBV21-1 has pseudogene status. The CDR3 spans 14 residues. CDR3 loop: CALLRDRLRTTQYF. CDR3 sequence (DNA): TGTGCCCTACTGCGGGACAGACTACGAACGACCCAGTACTTC.

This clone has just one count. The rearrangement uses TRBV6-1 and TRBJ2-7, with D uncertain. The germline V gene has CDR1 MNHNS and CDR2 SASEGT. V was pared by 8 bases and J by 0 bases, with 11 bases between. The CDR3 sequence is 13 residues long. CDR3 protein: CASGQVSSYEQYF. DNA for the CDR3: TGTGCCAGCGGTCAGGTGAGCTCCTACGAGCAGTACTTC.

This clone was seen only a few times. The CDR3 spells CASSATSGSGNEQYF. The CDR3 DNA sequence: TGTGCCAGCAGTGCGACTAGCGGGAGTGGGAACGAGCAGTACTTC. The rearrangement links TRBV6-1 to TRBJ2-7; 12 positions agree with TRBD2. CDR3 length: 15 amino acids. Looked up from germline, CDR1 is MNHNS and CDR2 is SASEGT. The V segment lost 4 bases and the J segment 5 bases; nucleotides outside the gene matches: 6.

CDR3 DNA: TGTGCCAGCAGCCGTGGACAGGGGCGGGAGACCCAGTACTTC. Encoded protein: CASSRGQGRETQYF. The V and J genes are TRBV7-6 and TRBJ2-5; TRBD1 agrees at 9 bases. Germline V gene data show CDR1 as SGHVS and CDR2 as FNYEAQ. The CDR3 totals 14 residues. The J segment lost 5 bases and the V segment lost 5 bases, leaving 6 bases of the junction unmatched.

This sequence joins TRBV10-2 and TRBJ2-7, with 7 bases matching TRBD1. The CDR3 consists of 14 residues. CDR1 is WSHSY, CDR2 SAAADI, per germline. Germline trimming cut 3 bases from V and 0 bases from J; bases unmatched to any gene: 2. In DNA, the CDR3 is TGCGCCAGCAGTGAACAGGGGCCCTCCTACGAGCAGTACTTC. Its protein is CASSEQGPSYEQYF.

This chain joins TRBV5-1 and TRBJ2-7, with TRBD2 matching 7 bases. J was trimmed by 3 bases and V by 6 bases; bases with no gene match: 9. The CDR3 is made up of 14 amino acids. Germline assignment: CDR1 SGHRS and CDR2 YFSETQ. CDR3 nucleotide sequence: TGCGCCAGCAAAGCGTCGGCTAGCGGCTACGAGCAGTACTTC. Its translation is CASKASASGYEQYF.

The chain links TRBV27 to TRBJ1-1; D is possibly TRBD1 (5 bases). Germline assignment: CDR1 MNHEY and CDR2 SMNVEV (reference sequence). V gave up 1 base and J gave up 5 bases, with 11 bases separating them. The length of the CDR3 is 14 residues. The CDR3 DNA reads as TGTGCCAGCAGTTTATGGGGGGTTGAGACTGAAGCTTTCTTT. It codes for CASSLWGVETEAFF.

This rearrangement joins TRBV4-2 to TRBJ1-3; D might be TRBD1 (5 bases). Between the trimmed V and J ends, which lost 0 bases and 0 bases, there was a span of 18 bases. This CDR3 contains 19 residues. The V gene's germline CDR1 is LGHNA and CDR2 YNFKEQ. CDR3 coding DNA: TGTGCCAGCAGCCAAGATGGGAGGGGCAGGGTCCGCTCTGGAAACACCATATATTTT. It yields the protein CASSQDGRGRVRSGNTIYF.

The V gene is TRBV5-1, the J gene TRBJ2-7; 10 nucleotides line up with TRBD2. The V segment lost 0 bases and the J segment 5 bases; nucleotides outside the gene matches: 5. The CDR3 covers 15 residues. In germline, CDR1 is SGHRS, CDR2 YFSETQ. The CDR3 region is CASSLGLAGAHEQYF. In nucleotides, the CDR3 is TGCGCCAGCAGCTTGGGTCTAGCGGGAGCTCACGAGCAGTACTTC.

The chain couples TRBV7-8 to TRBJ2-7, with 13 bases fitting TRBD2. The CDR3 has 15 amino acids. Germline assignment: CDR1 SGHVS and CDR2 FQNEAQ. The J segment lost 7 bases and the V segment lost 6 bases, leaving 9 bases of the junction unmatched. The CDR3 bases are TGTGCCAGCAGACCTTGGACTAGCGGGAGTGGTGAGCAGTACTTC. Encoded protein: CASRPWTSGSGEQYF.

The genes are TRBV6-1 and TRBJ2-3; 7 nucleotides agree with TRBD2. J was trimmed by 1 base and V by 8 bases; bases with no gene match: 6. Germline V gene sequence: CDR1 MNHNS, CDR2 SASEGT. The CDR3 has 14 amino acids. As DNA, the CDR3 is TGTGCCAGCCGGGAGGCTAGCGGCACAGATACGCAGTATTTT. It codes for CASREASGTDTQYF.

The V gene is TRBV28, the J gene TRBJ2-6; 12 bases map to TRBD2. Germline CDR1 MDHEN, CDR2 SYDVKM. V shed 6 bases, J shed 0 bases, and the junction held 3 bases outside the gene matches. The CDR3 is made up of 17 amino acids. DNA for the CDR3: TGTGCCAGCAGCGAGACTAGCGGGAGCTCTGGGGCCAACGTCCTGACTTTC. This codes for CASSETSGSSGANVLTF.

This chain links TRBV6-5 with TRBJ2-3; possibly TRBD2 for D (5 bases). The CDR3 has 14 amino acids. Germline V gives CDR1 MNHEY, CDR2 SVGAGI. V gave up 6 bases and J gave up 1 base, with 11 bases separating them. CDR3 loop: CASRRAWGTDTQYF. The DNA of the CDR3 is TGTGCCAGCAGGAGGGCTTGGGGCACAGATACGCAGTATTTT.

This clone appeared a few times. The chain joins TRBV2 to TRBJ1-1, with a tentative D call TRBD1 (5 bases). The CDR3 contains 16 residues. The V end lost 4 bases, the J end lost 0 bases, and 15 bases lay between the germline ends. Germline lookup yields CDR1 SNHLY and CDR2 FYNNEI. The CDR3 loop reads CASSGLSGHLNTEAFF. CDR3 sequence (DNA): TGTGCCAGCAGTGGGTTGTCAGGACATTTGAACACTGAAGCTTTCTTT.

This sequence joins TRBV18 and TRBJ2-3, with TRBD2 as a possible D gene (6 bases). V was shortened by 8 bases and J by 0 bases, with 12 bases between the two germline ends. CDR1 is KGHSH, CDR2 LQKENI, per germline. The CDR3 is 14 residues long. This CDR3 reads CASISGASTDTQYF. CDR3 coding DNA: TGTGCCAGCATTAGCGGAGCTAGCACAGATACGCAGTATTTT. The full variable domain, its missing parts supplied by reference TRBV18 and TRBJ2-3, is NAGVMQNPRHLVRRRGQEARLRCSPMKGHSHVYWYRQLPEEGLKFMVYLQKENIIDESGMPKERFSAEFPKEGPSILRIQQVVRGDSAAYFCASISGASTDTQYFGPGTRLTVL.

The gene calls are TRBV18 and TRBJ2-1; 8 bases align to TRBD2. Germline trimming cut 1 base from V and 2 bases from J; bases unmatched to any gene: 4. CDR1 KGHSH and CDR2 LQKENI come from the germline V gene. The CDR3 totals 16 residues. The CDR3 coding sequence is TGTGCCAGCTCACCACAAGTTAGCGGGACCTACAATGAGCAGTTCTTC. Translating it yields CASSPQVSGTYNEQFF.

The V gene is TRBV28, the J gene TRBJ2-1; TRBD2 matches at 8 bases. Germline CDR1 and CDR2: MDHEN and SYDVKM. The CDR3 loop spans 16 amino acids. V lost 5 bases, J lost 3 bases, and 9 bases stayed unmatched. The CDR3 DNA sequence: TGTGCCAGCAGTGCACCAGGGAGCGGGAGCTACAATGAGCAGTTCTTC. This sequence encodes CASSAPGSGSYNEQFF. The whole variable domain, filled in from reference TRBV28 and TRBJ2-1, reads DVKVTQSSRYLVKRTGEKVFLECVQDMDHENMFWYRQDPGLGLRLIYFSYDVKMKEKGDIPEGYSVSREKKERFSLILESASTNQTSMYLCASSAPGSGSYNEQFFGPGTRLTVL.

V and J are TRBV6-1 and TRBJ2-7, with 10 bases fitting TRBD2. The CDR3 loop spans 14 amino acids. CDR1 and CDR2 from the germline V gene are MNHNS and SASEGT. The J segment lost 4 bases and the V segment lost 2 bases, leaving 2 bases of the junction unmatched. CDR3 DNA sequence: TGTGCCAGCAGTGAAATGGGACTAGCGTACGAGCAGTACTTC. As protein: CASSEMGLAYEQYF.